This entry concerns a single TCR beta chain. Its matching antigen is unknown. The sample's time point: cycle 4 day 1 (C4D1), after 5 to 7 weeks of nivolumab. Each patient's relapse followed autologous stem cell transplantation, and brentuximab vedotin exposure varied. The best responses consisted of complete response, partial response or progressive disease. This record belongs to a study of PD-1 blockade in classical Hodgkin lymphoma. Study-wide context: Nivolumab 3 mg/kg was given intravenously every 2 weeks.

Study results and caveats: Prior to therapy, complete responders displayed diversity much like that of newly diagnosed patients. Patients who initiated nivolumab within 1 year of ASCT were excluded.

Method: immunoSEQ multiplex PCR; TCRdb's copy keeps in-frame clones and lacks some. This table has tens of thousands of clones, around nine tenths appearing once. The germline V gene has CDR1 MNHEY and CDR2 SMNVEV (reference sequence). Trimming stripped 1 base from V and 2 bases from J, with 12 bases between. The CDR3 totals 16 residues. The specimen was peripheral blood mononuclear cells (PBMCs), collected before the fourth cycle of nivolumab. The clonotype comes from a human donor with classical Hodgkin lymphoma. The chain is built from TRBV27 and TRBJ2-1; D remains ambiguous. CDR3 in amino acids: CASSLFSHRPYNEQFF. The DNA for the CDR3 is TGTGCCAGCAGTTTATTTTCCCACAGACCCTACAATGAGCAGTTCTTC.